A single sample gave rise to the 18 T cell receptor beta chains below, sequenced in a study of cytomegalovirus exposure and HLA in healthy donors. PCR amplification relied on 60 Vbeta primers (plus 13 Jbeta primers). The repertoire was sequenced with immunoSEQ multiplex PCR; TCRdb's copy has only in-frame clones and lacks some. This sample has around 130,000 clones, with 75% to 90% found just once. Sequenced: PBMCs. The receptor source for this set is a female donor in good health and CMV-seronegative.

Here the CDR3 DNA reads TGTGCCAGCAGTTCCCTTGCCGGGACAGGGGATTACGAGCAGTACTTC. Its translation: CASSSLAGTGDYEQYF. V usage is TRBV6-5 and J usage is TRBJ2-7; 10 positions match TRBD1. Germline CDR1 MNHEY, CDR2 SVGAGI. The CDR3 is made up of 16 amino acids. Unmatched junction bases numbered 10, after V lost 4 bases and J lost 4 bases.

The rearrangement links TRBV2 to TRBJ2-7; 14 positions agree with TRBD2. The V segment lost 7 bases and the J segment 6 bases; nucleotides outside the gene matches: 8. The germline V gene encodes CDR1 SNHLY and CDR2 FYNNEI. The CDR3 covers 15 residues. CDR3: CASTRLAGGPGEQYF. CDR3 sequence (DNA): TGTGCCAGCACCAGACTAGCGGGAGGGCCGGGCGAGCAGTACTTC.

The genes are TRBV18 and TRBJ2-2, with a possible D match to TRBD2 (6 bases). The CDR3 has 16 amino acids. Germline CDR1 and CDR2: KGHSH and LQKENI. V was clipped by 0 bases and J by 1 base, with 9 bases between them. The CDR3 spells CASSPPGLRNTGELFF. CDR3 DNA sequence: TGTGCCAGCTCACCACCCGGACTAAGGAACACCGGGGAGCTGTTTTTT.

This clone showed up just a few times. The V and J genes are TRBV15 and TRBJ1-1, with D hard to call. V was shortened by 3 bases and J by 1 base, with 12 bases between the two germline ends. In germline, CDR1 is LNHNV, CDR2 YYDKDF (reference sequence). This CDR3 has 15 residues. The CDR3 DNA reads TGTGCCACCAGCAGCCGGGCGAGGGCGAACACTGAAGCTTTCTTT. Translating it yields CATSSRARANTEAFF. Full variable domain (missing parts from reference TRBV15 and TRBJ1-1): DAMVIQNPRYQVTQFGKPVTLSCSQTLNHNVMYWYQQKSSQAPKLLFHYYDKDFNNEADTPDNFQSRRPNTSFCFLDIRSPGLGDTAMYLCATSSRARANTEAFFGQGTRLTVV.

This chain links TRBV2 with TRBJ1-2; D perhaps matches TRBD1 (6 bases). The ends were cut back, 8 bases at V and 5 bases at J, with 15 bases in the middle. Germline V gene sequence: CDR1 SNHLY, CDR2 FYNNEI. This CDR3 comprises 13 residues. The CDR3 spells CASLGGRRYGYTF. The CDR3 nucleotides are TGTGCCAGCCTAGGGGGAAGGAGGTATGGCTACACCTTC.

The chain has TRBV5-1 and TRBJ1-2; 10 bases are shared with TRBD1. CDR3 length equals 14 residues. Germline CDR1 reads SGHRS; CDR2 reads YFSETQ. The junction had 5 bases not matched to a gene; V was cut back by 3 bases and J by 6 bases. CDR3 nucleotides: TGCGCCAGCAGCTCCAGGACAGGGGGGGATGGCTACACCTTC. This encodes CASSSRTGGDGYTF.

This chain joins TRBV29-1 and TRBJ2-1, with 13 bases fitting TRBD2. Unmatched junction bases numbered 6, after V lost 1 base and J lost 6 bases. The CDR3 has 16 residues. The germline CDR1 and CDR2 sequences are SQVTM and ANQGSEA. The CDR3 here is CSVEGLTSGRPNEQFF. Here the CDR3 DNA reads TGCAGCGTTGAAGGGTTGACTAGCGGGAGGCCCAATGAGCAGTTCTTC.

The chain uses TRBV6-5 and TRBJ1-1, with D possibly matching TRBD1 (5 bases). With 7 bases removed from V and 5 bases from J, the gap between germline ends came to 17 bases. Germline V lookup: CDR1 MNHEY, CDR2 SVGAGI. This CDR3 is 14 amino acids long. The CDR3 region is CASTSGGSKTEAFF. The CDR3 DNA reads as TGTGCCAGCACCTCGGGGGGGTCGAAGACTGAAGCTTTCTTT.

As to this clone: The junction differs from germline at one of its ends, possibly a read error. The genes are TRBV28 and TRBJ2-1; TRBD2 aligns across 12 bases. Per the germline V gene, CDR1 is MDHEN and CDR2 is SYDVKM. The CDR3 is 18 amino acids. The CDR3 nucleotides are TGTGCCAGCAGCTTATCGGCTAGCGGGAGGGCCCCCTACAATGAGCAGTTCTTC. Its protein is CASSLSASGRAPYNEQFF. The full variable domain, in which reference TRBV28 and TRBJ2-1 provide the parts outside the CDR3, is DVKVTQSSRYLVKRTGEKVFLECVQDMDHENMFWYRQDPGLGLRLIYFSYDVKMKEKGDIPEGYSVSREKKERFSLILESASTNQTSMYLCASSLSASGRAPYNEQFFGPGTRLTVL.

The V call is TRBV5-4, the J call TRBJ2-2; 8 bases match TRBD1. The germline CDR1 and CDR2 sequences are SGHNT and YYREEE (reference sequence). V lost 2 bases to trimming and J lost 3 bases; unmatched junction nucleotides: 3. The CDR3 covers 15 residues. The CDR3: CASSFQGAYTGELFF. In DNA, the CDR3 is TGTGCCAGCAGCTTTCAGGGGGCCTACACCGGGGAGCTGTTTTTT. Complete variable domain (other parts from reference TRBV5-4 and TRBJ2-2): ETGVTQSPTHLIKTRGQQVTLRCSSQSGHNTVSWYQQALGQGPQFIFQYYREEENGRGNFPPRFSGLQFPNYSSELNVNALELDDSALYLCASSFQGAYTGELFFGEGSRLTVL.

The J gene is TRBJ1-4, the V gene TRBV5-1; 10 nucleotides agree with TRBD1. The junction had 6 bases not matched to a gene; V was cut back by 5 bases and J by 8 bases. Germline-derived CDR1 and CDR2 are SGHRS and YFSETQ. CDR3 size: 14 residues. The CDR3 loop reads CASSRGQGGEKLFF. As DNA, the CDR3 is TGCGCCAGCAGTCGAGGACAGGGGGGCGAAAAACTGTTTTTT.

J is TRBJ1-2 and V is TRBV6-1; a possible D gene is TRBD1 (5 bases). Trimming cost V 6 bases and J 4 bases, with 12 bases left between them. The CDR3 has 13 amino acids. Germline V gives CDR1 MNHNS, CDR2 SASEGT. The CDR3 nucleotides read TGTGCCAGCAGCGCGGGGGTTGGCTATGGCTACACCTTC. This translates into CASSAGVGYGYTF.

This clone was found a few times. The V call is TRBV4-1, the J call TRBJ1-2; D is unresolved. The ends were cut back, 4 bases at V and 1 base at J, with 13 bases in the middle. CDR1 MGHRA and CDR2 YSYEKL come from the germline V gene. The CDR3 loop spans 15 amino acids. In nucleotides, the CDR3 is TGCGCCAGCAGCCCACCTAGCGGGGATAACTATGGCTACACCTTC. Encoded protein: CASSPPSGDNYGYTF.

The rearrangement joins TRBV7-9 to TRBJ1-4; D perhaps matches TRBD1 (5 bases). CDR1 is SEHNR, CDR2 FQNEAQ, per germline (reference sequence). The CDR3 sequence is 14 residues long. The V gene lost 4 bases and the J gene lost 8 bases, with 14 bases spanning the gap. The DNA of the CDR3 is TGTGCCAGCAGCTGGGCGGGGCTTGGGGAAAAACTGTTTTTT. This codes for CASSWAGLGEKLFF. Full variable domain (outside the CDR3, taken from reference TRBV7-9 and TRBJ1-4): DTGVSQNPRHKITKRGQNVTFRCDPISEHNRLYWYRQTLGQGPEFLTYFQNEAQLEKSRLLSDRFSAERPKGSFSTLEIQRTEQGDSAMYLCASSWAGLGEKLFFGSGTQLSVL.

The chain links TRBV7-3 to TRBJ2-7; D may be TRBD2 (7 bases). This CDR3 region has 13 residues. Per the germline V gene, CDR1 is SGHTA and CDR2 is FQGTGA. Trimming stripped 5 bases from V and 5 bases from J, with 13 bases between. The CDR3 loop is CASSLGGANEQYF. CDR3 sequence (DNA): TGTGCCAGCAGCCTGGGGGGGGCCAACGAGCAGTACTTC.

To note about this clone: At one end, the junction sequence differs from germline, possibly due to a read error. The J gene is TRBJ2-5, the V gene TRBV7-7, with 8 bases that match TRBD2. From germline, CDR1 is SSHAT and CDR2 FNYEAQ (reference sequence). The CDR3 has 12 amino acids. CDR3 nucleotides: TGTGCTAGCAGCAGTAGCGGGGAAACCCAGTACTTC. Its protein product is CASSSSGETQYF.

The rearrangement links TRBV7-9 to TRBJ2-6; 8 bases match TRBD1. The CDR3 sequence is 17 residues long. After removal of 5 bases from V and 3 bases from J, the junction contained 9 bases not matched to a gene. Germline values: CDR1 SEHNR, CDR2 FQNEAQ (reference sequence). CDR3 coding DNA: TGTGCCAGCAGCCCCTCGGACAGGGATGGTGGGGCCAACGTCCTGACTTTC. Translating gives CASSPSDRDGGANVLTF.

The rearrangement uses TRBV7-6 and TRBJ1-5, with 8 bases identical to TRBD1. Germline V CDR1 and CDR2: SGHVS, FNYEAQ. The CDR3 runs to 16 residues. V shed 5 bases and J 5 bases; nucleotides not matched to a gene: 11. The CDR3 DNA sequence: TGTGCCAGCAGCCAGGGGACAGGCGGTAGTTATCAGCCCCAGCATTTT. Protein product: CASSQGTGGSYQPQHF.